These T cell receptor beta chains were read from a single sample in a study of blood T cell repertoires in COVID-19. Generated by immunoSEQ multiplex PCR, the TCRdb table keeps only in-frame clones and is missing some. Among nearly 100,000 clones listed, approximately 88% were seen once. Sequenced material: peripheral blood. These receptors all stem from a woman aged 60-75 years with acute or convalescent COVID-19. CDR3s include the opening cysteine and the closing phenylalanine or tryptophan. The order of the fields is CDR3 protein, CDR3 DNA, D gene, V gene, clone size, J gene. D genes are given only for firm matches. Only some rows state a clone size, as once, few, many or a class for expanded clones.

CASRATPGTSAGELFF	TGTGCCAGCAGAGCTACCCCCGGGACTAGCGCCGGGGAGCTGTTTTTT	TRBD2	TRBV2	NA	TRBJ2-2
CASSKQDIYGYTF	TGTGCCAGCAGTAAACAGGACATCTATGGCTACACCTTC	NA	TRBV3-1/TRBV3-2	NA	TRBJ1-2
CASSNCGRGGRTDTQYF	TGTGCCAGCAGCAATTGCGGGAGAGGGGGGCGCACAGATACGCAGTATTTT	NA	TRBV21-1	NA	TRBJ2-3
CAISEGPEGNTEAFF	TGTGCCATCAGTGAGGGTCCAGAGGGGAACACTGAAGCTTTCTTT	NA	TRBV10-3	NA	TRBJ1-1
CASSGSLGAGELFF	TGCGCCAGCAGCGGATCCCTGGGCGCCGGGGAGCTGTTTTTT	NA	TRBV5-1	NA	TRBJ2-2
CASSLGGGGADTGELFF	TGTGCCAGCAGCTTGGGCGGCGGGGGGGCCGACACCGGGGAGCTGTTTTTT	TRBD2	TRBV5-6	once	TRBJ2-2
CASSQRQGDSYEQYF	TGCGCCAGCAGCCAAAGACAGGGGGACTCCTACGAGCAGTACTTC	TRBD1	TRBV4-1	NA	TRBJ2-7
CASSRRGDTEAFF	TGTGCCAGCAGTCGGAGGGGAGACACTGAAGCTTTCTTT	NA	TRBV6-5	NA	TRBJ1-1
CASSSLRGAKAKNIQYF	TGTGCCAGCAGCTCCCTTCGGGGGGCCAAAGCCAAAAACATTCAGTACTTC	NA	TRBV7-2	NA	TRBJ2-4
CASSLPGLAGSPTGELFF	TGTGCCAGCAGCTTACCGGGACTAGCGGGGAGCCCCACCGGGGAGCTGTTTTTT	TRBD2	TRBV7-3	NA	TRBJ2-2
CASSVRGTAYEQYF	TGTGCCAGCAGTGTAAGGGGGACAGCCTACGAGCAGTACTTC	TRBD1	TRBV2	few	TRBJ2-7
CASSPHWTSGDGTQYF	TGTGCCAGCAGCCCACACTGGACTAGCGGGGATGGGACCCAGTACTTC	TRBD2	TRBV7-2	once	TRBJ2-5
CASSGRQNYGYTF	TGTGCCAGCAGTGGGCGGCAGAACTATGGCTACACCTTC	NA	TRBV2	NA	TRBJ1-2
CASSFLQGNIQYF	TGTGCCAGCAGTTTTTTACAGGGGAACATTCAGTACTTC	TRBD1	TRBV12-3/TRBV12-4	NA	TRBJ2-4
CASSEALRGTYEQYF	TGTGCCAGCAGTGAAGCGCTTAGGGGAACCTACGAGCAGTACTTC	NA	TRBV6-1	NA	TRBJ2-7
CASSLWAVMNTEAFF	TGTGCCAGCAGTTTATGGGCAGTCATGAACACTGAAGCTTTCTTT	NA	TRBV28	NA	TRBJ1-1
CASSRQGQPQHF	TGTGCCAGCAGTCGACAGGGTCAACCCCAGCATTTT	TRBD1	TRBV12-3/TRBV12-4	NA	TRBJ1-5
CSVGDRTGGTQYF	TGCAGCGTTGGGGACCGGACAGGGGGTACGCAGTATTTT	TRBD1	TRBV29-1	NA	TRBJ2-3
CAISESFGKAEAFF	TGTGCCATCAGTGAGTCGTTCGGGAAAGCTGAAGCTTTCTTT	NA	TRBV10-3	few	TRBJ1-1
CATSTHRGGQPQHF	TGTGCCACCAGCACCCACAGGGGGGGTCAGCCCCAGCATTTT	TRBD1	TRBV15	NA	TRBJ1-5
CASSQAGNSPLHF	TGTGCCAGCAGCCAAGCGGGGAATTCACCCCTCCACTTT	NA	TRBV3-1/TRBV3-2	NA	TRBJ1-6
CASSYTENEQFF	TGTGCCAGCAGTTACACGGAGAATGAGCAGTTCTTC	NA	TRBV6-2/TRBV6-3	NA	TRBJ2-1
CASSQEYGGRTYEQYF	TGTGCCAGCAGCCAAGAATATGGGGGGAGAACCTACGAGCAGTACTTC	NA	TRBV3-1/TRBV3-2	NA	TRBJ2-7
CASTPGTGNTEAFF	TGTGCCAGCACTCCCGGGACAGGCAACACTGAAGCTTTCTTT	TRBD1	TRBV9	NA	TRBJ1-1
CASSLVWAGPHNEQFF	TGTGCCAGCAGCTTAGTCTGGGCGGGGCCTCACAATGAGCAGTTCTTC	NA	TRBV11-3	NA	TRBJ2-1
CASSYSGSFPSNEKLFF	TGTGCCAGCAGTTACTCGGGCAGCTTCCCATCTAATGAAAAACTGTTTTTT	NA	TRBV6-2/TRBV6-3	NA	TRBJ1-4
CASSLLGGLAKNIQYF	TGTGCCAGCAGCTTATTAGGGGGTCTAGCCAAAAACATTCAGTACTTC	NA	TRBV5-6	once	TRBJ2-4
CASSQQGDTEAFF	TGCGCCAGCAGCCAACAGGGGGACACTGAAGCTTTCTTT	TRBD1	TRBV4-1	few	TRBJ1-1
CAIIGGQGNTEAFF	TGTGCCATCATAGGGGGACAGGGGAACACTGAAGCTTTCTTT	TRBD1	TRBV10-3	NA	TRBJ1-1
CASSSAGTAAEQYF	TGTGCCAGCAGCTCCGCCGGGACTGCAGCCGAGCAGTACTTC	NA	TRBV7-3	NA	TRBJ2-7
CASSLEGTYEQYF	TGTGCCAGCAGCTTAGAGGGCACCTACGAGCAGTACTTC	NA	TRBV11-3	NA	TRBJ2-7
CASSLDRAEGYTF	TGTGCCAGCAGCCTGGACAGGGCGGAAGGCTACACCTTC	TRBD1	TRBV7-8	NA	TRBJ1-2
CASSRSWGGSYNEQFF	TGTGCCAGCAGTAGGTCTTGGGGGGGCTCCTACAATGAGCAGTTCTTC	TRBD2	TRBV5-4	NA	TRBJ2-1
CASGFGVTDTQYF	TGTGCCAGCGGCTTCGGGGTCACAGATACGCAGTATTTT	NA	TRBV11-2	NA	TRBJ2-3
CASSRGQGSEQYF	TGTGCCAGCAGCCGGGGACAGGGATCCGAGCAGTACTTC	TRBD1	TRBV3-1/TRBV3-2	NA	TRBJ2-7
CASSQDRVYGYTF	TGTGCCAGCAGCCAGGACAGGGTTTATGGCTACACCTTC	TRBD1	TRBV7-2	NA	TRBJ1-2
CASSESTSGSYNEQFF	TGTGCCAGCAGCGAGTCGACTAGCGGGAGTTACAATGAGCAGTTCTTC	TRBD2	TRBV5-5	NA	TRBJ2-1
CASSSPQGNEQYF	TGTGCCAGCAGCTCACCACAGGGAAACGAGCAGTACTTC	NA	TRBV5-4	NA	TRBJ2-7
CASRRQGVSSPLHF	TGTGCCAGTAGGAGACAGGGGGTCAGTTCACCCCTCCACTTT	TRBD1	TRBV19	NA	TRBJ1-6
CATSRDLVQSSGNTIYF	TGTGCCACCAGCAGAGATCTTGTACAAAGCTCTGGAAACACCATATATTTT	NA	TRBV15	few	TRBJ1-3
CASSLAPPLSYNEQFF	TGTGCCAGCAGCCTAGCCCCTCCTTTGTCCTACAATGAGCAGTTCTTC	NA	TRBV11-3	NA	TRBJ2-1